The T cell receptor beta chain described here comes from a study of beta chain features in type 1 diabetes. The entirety of the isolated RNA underwent reverse transcription, so expressed TCRB transcripts were sequenced. Here immunoSEQ multiplex PCR was the method, and the copy in TCRdb shows in-frame clones only, minus some. This table has 9,400 or so clones, about four fifths appearing once. Concerning this clone: Antigen specificity is unknown.

Study conclusions and caveats: There was no resolution here of whether HLA type influences TCRB rearrangement. Shorter templates might be favored by PCR, equally in patients and controls. The naive, central memory and Treg TCRB repertoires looked more alike in patients than they did in healthy donors.

The germline gives CDR1 SGHRS, CDR2 YFSETQ. Trimming cost V 0 bases and J 5 bases, with 7 bases left between them. The CDR3 spans 13 residues. The clonotype was recovered from a woman in her late teens or twenties in good health. Sample: Tregs from blood. V and J are TRBV5-1 and TRBJ2-3; D uncertain. The chain's CDR3 is CASSLVFQDTQYF. In nucleotides, the CDR3 is TGCGCCAGCAGCTTGGTGTTCCAAGATACGCAGTATTTT.